This T cell receptor beta chain was captured in a study of cytomegalovirus exposure and HLA in healthy donors. The wider study: Among the roughly 400 genotyped donors, 65% to 90% were placed in the Caucasian-associated ancestry cluster.

Germline V gene data show CDR1 as WSHSY and CDR2 as SAAADI. Trimming at V came to 4 bases and at J to 6 bases, leaving 3 bases not matched to a gene. The CDR3 is 15 amino acids. A note on this clone: No antigen is known for it.

Amplification used 60 Vbeta primers and 13 Jbeta primers. Using immunoSEQ multiplex PCR, the repertoire was profiled, and TCRdb retains in-frame clones only, with some absent. The sample lists 180,000 or so clones, about 79% seen once, with more than 13% in the top ten. Study-wide findings and caveats: Sequencing depth roughly uniform across donors was assumed in presence/absence analyses. Later on, analysis showed that most CMV-associated TCR beta chains appeared to be HLA-restricted.

The specimen sequenced was PBMCs. This clonotype originated in a man aged 45-60 years in good health and CMV-seropositive. The chain links TRBV10-2 to TRBJ2-2; 12 bases align to TRBD2. CDR3 DNA: TGCGCCAGCAGTGTGGCTAGCGGGGGGGCCGGGGAGCTGTTTTTT. Protein product: CASSVASGGAGELFF.